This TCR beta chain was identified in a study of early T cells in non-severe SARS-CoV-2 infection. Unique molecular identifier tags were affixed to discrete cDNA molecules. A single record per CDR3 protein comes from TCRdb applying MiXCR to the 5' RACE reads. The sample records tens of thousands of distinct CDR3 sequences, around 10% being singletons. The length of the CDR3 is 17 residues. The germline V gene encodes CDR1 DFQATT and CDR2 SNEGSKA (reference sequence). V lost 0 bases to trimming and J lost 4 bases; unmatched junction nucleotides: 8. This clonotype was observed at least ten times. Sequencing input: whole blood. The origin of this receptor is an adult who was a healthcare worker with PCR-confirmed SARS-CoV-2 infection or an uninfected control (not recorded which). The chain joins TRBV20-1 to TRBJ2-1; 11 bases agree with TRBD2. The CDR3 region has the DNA TGCAGTGCTAGAGATTCTACTAGCGGGGGACCTTACAATGAGCAGTTCTTC. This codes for CSARDSTSGGPYNEQFF.